Described below is a single T cell receptor (beta chain) sequence and its context. The protocol was immunoSEQ multiplex PCR, while the TCRdb copy is restricted to in-frame clones and leaves out a portion. The table has around 73,000 clones, 90% seen once. This record comes from a study of technical replicates of blood from a few donors. CDR1 is SGDLS, CDR2 YYNGEE, per germline. The CDR3 has 14 residues. Trimming took off 0 bases at V and 4 bases at J, with 10 bases between the two ends. This clonotype was obtained from a human donor in good health. Some clones in this sample may be carry-over from other donors' samples. The sequenced material came from PBMCs. This rearrangement joins TRBV9 to TRBJ1-2, with no clear D. CDR3 DNA sequence: TGTGCCAGCAGCGTAGAGCTGGGAGGCTATGGCTACACCTTC. Translating it yields CASSVELGGYGYTF.